This passage covers 19 T cell receptor beta chains from one sample sequenced in a study of beta chain features in type 1 diabetes. The isolated RNA, all of it, was reverse transcribed, so expressed TCRB transcripts were what got sequenced. Here immunoSEQ multiplex PCR was the method, and the copy in TCRdb shows in-frame clones only, minus some. This table has some 140,000 clones, about 10% appearing once. Sequencing input: central memory CD4+ T cells from blood. These receptor sequences come from a man in his late teens or twenties in good health.

The genes are TRBV10-3 and TRBJ1-2; maybe TRBD1 (6 bases). The length of the CDR3 is 15 residues. With 2 bases removed from V and 3 bases from J, the gap between germline ends came to 13 bases. CDR1 and CDR2 (germline): ENHRY, SYGVKD. The CDR3 sequence: CAISETVAGDYGYTF. CDR3 bases: TGTGCCATCAGTGAGACTGTAGCAGGGGACTATGGCTACACCTTC.

Comment on this clone: The sample carries other DNA sequences with the same CDR3. The rearrangement uses TRBV7-3 and TRBJ1-2, with 9 bases aligning to TRBD1. V lost 5 bases, J lost 8 bases, and 6 bases stayed unmatched. CDR3 length: 13 amino acids. Germline assignment: CDR1 SGHTA and CDR2 FQGTGA. CDR3 in DNA: TGTGCCAGCAGCCCCGGACAGGGGAGAGGCTACACCTTC. Amino acid sequence: CASSPGQGRGYTF.

The chain employs TRBV6-5 and TRBJ2-1; possible D gene TRBD1, 6 bases. In germline, CDR1 is MNHEY, CDR2 SVGAGI. The CDR3 contains 14 residues. V lost 0 bases and J 5 bases, leaving 8 bases between the germline ends. The CDR3, as DNA: TGTGCCAGCAGTTACTCACAGGGACACAATGAGCAGTTCTTC. Its protein is CASSYSQGHNEQFF.

This rearrangement joins TRBV18 to TRBJ2-7, with a possible D match to TRBD2 (5 bases). Trimming removed 2 bases at V and 2 bases at J, with 10 bases between. From germline, CDR1 is KGHSH and CDR2 LQKENI. This CDR3 is 14 amino acids long. CDR3 sequence: CASSPETGTYEQYF. DNA of the CDR3: TGTGCCAGCTCACCAGAGACGGGAACCTACGAGCAGTACTTC.

The chain couples TRBV7-2 to TRBJ2-3; 7 bases align to TRBD1. There are 13 residues in the CDR3. Germline V lookup: CDR1 SGHTA, CDR2 FQGNSA. Trimming cost V 8 bases and J 4 bases; bases outside gene matches: 6. This chain's CDR3 is CASRRDSPDTQYF. CDR3 coding DNA: TGTGCCAGCCGACGGGACAGCCCAGATACGCAGTATTTT.

This clone was recorded a few times. This CDR3 is also generated by other DNA sequences in the sample. This chain connects TRBV18 to TRBJ2-5; the D gene is possibly TRBD1 (5 bases). The length of the CDR3 is 14 residues. Germline V gene lookup returns CDR1 KGHSH and CDR2 LQKENI. The V and J ends lost 3 bases and 2 bases respectively, with 10 bases between them. CDR3 DNA: TGTGCCAGCTCACCGATAGGGGCACAAGAGACCCAGTACTTC. Translating gives CASSPIGAQETQYF.

J is TRBJ2-2 and V is TRBV4-3; tentatively, D is TRBD2 (6 bases). Germline V gives CDR1 LGHNA, CDR2 YSLEER. This CDR3 has 17 residues. Trimming pared 0 bases from V and 2 bases from J, leaving 13 bases between. CDR3 bases: TGCGCCAGCAGCCAAGATCTAGTCGGGGGAAACACCGGGGAGCTGTTTTTT. Translation gives CASSQDLVGGNTGELFF.

This clone was observed a handful of times. The same CDR3 arises from other DNA sequences in this sample as well. J is TRBJ2-5 and V is TRBV7-2, with D hard to call. Germline lookup yields CDR1 SGHTA and CDR2 FQGNSA. The CDR3 is made up of 14 amino acids. V dropped 1 base and J dropped 1 base, with 7 bases sitting between them. This CDR3 is CASSLGRSQETQYF. CDR3 bases: TGTGCCAGCAGCTTAGGCCGCAGCCAAGAGACCCAGTACTTC.

CDR3 in amino acids: CASSLPGQGRSNEKLFF. The CDR3, as DNA: TGTGCCAGCAGCTTACCGGGACAGGGGCGGTCTAATGAAAAACTGTTTTTT. The chain couples TRBV5-4 to TRBJ1-4; 10 bases agree with TRBD1. The J segment lost 3 bases and the V segment lost 2 bases, leaving 7 bases of the junction unmatched. Germline values: CDR1 SGHNT, CDR2 YYREEE (reference sequence). This CDR3 has 17 residues.

V and J are TRBV7-3 and TRBJ1-2; TRBD1 is a possible D gene (6 bases). The CDR3 spans 17 residues. V dropped 6 bases and J dropped 1 base, with 21 bases sitting between them. Germline lookup yields CDR1 SGHTA and CDR2 FQGTGA. CDR3 bases: TGTGCCAGCAGTTTAGCACCGCCCGAGGGGGTTAACTATGGCTACACCTTC. Encoded protein: CASSLAPPEGVNYGYTF.

The chain couples TRBV6-5 to TRBJ2-3, with TRBD1 matching over 8 bases. This CDR3 contains 14 residues. J lost 1 base, V lost 7 bases, and 4 bases had no gene match. Germline V gives CDR1 MNHEY, CDR2 SVGAGI. CDR3: CASIDRGGTDTQYF. The CDR3 nucleotides read TGTGCCAGCATCGACAGGGGCGGCACAGATACGCAGTATTTT.

This clone was picked up a small number of times. The V call is TRBV4-3, the J call TRBJ2-2, with 7 bases aligning to TRBD1. From germline, CDR1 is LGHNA and CDR2 YSLEER. V lost 4 bases to trimming and J lost 6 bases; unmatched junction nucleotides: 5. This CDR3 is 14 amino acids long. The CDR3: CASSPGQVSGELFF. Written as DNA, the CDR3 is TGCGCCAGCAGCCCTGGACAGGTTTCCGGGGAGCTGTTTTTT.

The chain uses TRBV10-1 and TRBJ1-4; the D is unclear. The CDR3 has 15 residues. Trimming stripped 0 bases from V and 8 bases from J, with 13 bases between. The germline CDR1 and CDR2 sequences are WNHNN and SYGVQD (reference sequence). The CDR3 nucleotides are TGCGCCAGCAGTGAGTCTGACGGAGGTCGAGAAAAACTGTTTTTT. Its translation is CASSESDGGREKLFF.

CDR3 region: CASRTGQGYGYTF. For the CDR3, the DNA is TGTGCCAGCAGGACTGGACAGGGATATGGCTACACCTTC. The chain links TRBV6-5 to TRBJ1-2, with 8 bases that match TRBD1. The CDR3 has 13 amino acids. Germline V gene lookup returns CDR1 MNHEY and CDR2 SVGAGI. Unmatched junction bases numbered 5, after V lost 6 bases and J lost 5 bases.

This clone has more than one count but fewer than ten. V gene TRBV30 combines with J gene TRBJ2-3; TRBD1 agrees at 7 bases. Germline V CDR1 and CDR2: GTSNPN, SVGIG (reference sequence). The CDR3 is 14 residues long. V gave up 8 bases and J gave up 2 bases; unmatched junction bases: 10. CDR3 nucleotide sequence: TGTGCCACGAACACAGGGGTCCACACAGATACGCAGTATTTT. It yields the protein CATNTGVHTDTQYF.

The chain uses TRBV5-4 and TRBJ2-2; 8 bases match TRBD1. In germline, CDR1 is SGHNT, CDR2 YYREEE (reference sequence). The CDR3 is made up of 15 amino acids. The V and J ends lost 4 bases and 7 bases, in that order; junction bases with no gene match: 9. The DNA for the CDR3 is TGTGCCAGCAGCACACGGACAGGGACGTTCGGGGAGCTGTTTTTT. Its protein is CASSTRTGTFGELFF.

V and J are TRBV20-1 and TRBJ2-5; D not resolved. V shed 3 bases and J shed 11 bases, with 13 bases lying between them. This CDR3 has 11 amino acids. In germline, CDR1 is DFQATT, CDR2 SNEGSKA (reference sequence). This CDR3 is CSASVFAEQYF. The DNA for the CDR3 is TGCAGTGCTAGCGTCTTTGCTGAGCAGTACTTC.

This clone was picked up a small number of times. The chain carries TRBV5-4 and TRBJ1-1; 10 bases align to TRBD1. CDR3 size: 15 residues. V lost 4 bases, J lost 4 bases, and 7 bases stayed unmatched. Germline V gives CDR1 SGHNT, CDR2 YYREEE (reference sequence). The CDR3 DNA is TGTGCCAGCAGCACTCGGACAGGGGGGACCACTGAAGCTTTCTTT. This sequence encodes CASSTRTGGTTEAFF.

This clone was counted a few times. The rearrangement joins TRBV7-6 to TRBJ2-6; D not certain. The V gene lost 1 base and the J gene lost 1 base, with 8 bases spanning the gap. The germline V gene has CDR1 SGHVS and CDR2 FNYEAQ. This CDR3 comprises 16 residues. The CDR3 DNA is TGTGCCAGCAGCTTAGGGCTTAAGTCTGGGGCCAACGTCCTGACTTTC. Encoded protein: CASSLGLKSGANVLTF.